This entry features one T cell receptor beta chain sequence. Its antigen is not yet known. It has no much larger one-base neighbor in the sample; base qualities were not kept. The immunoSEQ hsTCRB v3.0 assay was used at survey level resolution for TRB variable region sequencing. A depth of roughly 35,000-50,000 T-cell genomes per sample was targeted for TRB sequencing. An Illumina MiSeq with a v3 150-cycle kit was used to sequence the pooled TRB libraries. The original pipeline was this. Analysis of repertoires was carried out in R inside a reproducible Nextflow workflow spanning QC, data transformation and analysis. LymphoSeq2, an R package for AIRR-Seq data exploration, was used to implement custom analyses. A handful of samples that yielded fewer than 5000 total TRB sequences were excluded, so that 150 to 200 HIV repertoires were analyzed. Of the approximately 190 retained HIV repertoires, roughly 61 were collected before and roughly 130 after ART initiation. Repertoires were downsampled to 5000 TRB nucleotide sequences, with summary statistics averaged over 100 downsampling iterations. The analysis kept only TRB sequences whose CDR3 regions were at least seven amino acids long. Two measures captured diversity: a Shannon entropy-derived clonality score and the Gini coefficient. Repertoire networks linked the top 5000 CDR3 amino acid sequences whenever two sequences differed by an edit distance of one. For TRB CDR3 amino acid sequences, antigen specificity groups and MHC restriction were predicted with GLIPH2. To flag known associations with CMV, EBV, HIV or tissue antigens, CDR3 amino acid sequences were compared against VDJdb and McPAS-TCR. Pre-ART, post-ART and control groups were compared with Wilcoxon signed-rank tests and Holm-Bonferroni correction. Drawn from immuneACCESS, this table holds only the in-frame rearrangements with V and J called that TCRdb kept. Clones are partly lost; checked studies trace under half to an unresolved V gene and leave the rest unexplained. The DNA gave D and trimming, while V, J and clone size come from that table. The sample includes 20,000 to 30,000 clones, with roughly 85% observed a single time. The top ten hold approximately 10% of the sample.

Participants were included only if at least one PBMC sample before ART initiation and at least two post-ART samples were available. Treatment was received in the United States of America by all participants with HIV. Before DNA extraction, cryopreserved samples of about 0.95-10 million PBMC were thawed and washed. At the time of the earliest PBMC sample, participants with HIV were aged between roughly 20 and 54 years. Each participant contributed PBMC samples from 1-4 timepoints before ART initiation and 2-8 timepoints after ART initiation, with a median of 7 samples. Serial HIV viral load, CD4+ T-cell count, ART history and demographic data were obtained for every participant. Genomic DNA was extracted from unsorted PBMC with a Qiagen kit on a QIAcube, with processing performed in batches of 12 samples. These data originate in a study of long-term antiretroviral therapy in people with HIV (dated 2022 in TCRdb). About the full investigation: The earliest samples were collected roughly a decade before the 2015 WHO recommendation for immediate ART, at a time when ART was usually postponed until CD4 counts fell. No cross-contamination during QIAcube processing turned up in test extractions that ran a monoclonal T-cell line alongside 33 polyclonal samples. Of the roughly 27 participants with HIV, roughly twelve were female. From 30 adults with confirmed HIV infection, the cohort provided 192 cryopreserved PBMC samples, gathered serially across a mean of about 6 years (range 1-12). Whether ART initiation and durable HIV suppression were associated with changes in peripheral blood TRB repertoire composition and diversity was tested in a retrospective serial study.

Findings and caveats that apply to the study as a whole: HIV repertoires had narrower CDR3 length ranges than controls, and the network structure suggested an antigen-experienced repertoire that shifted only slightly toward naive after ART. Inferences about post-ART repertoire changes are limited because no data were available on ART adherence, viral resistance or therapy changes. Limited PBMC availability meant only the TCR beta chain was sequenced, without alpha chain pairing. Starting ART was linked to a significant rise in TRB diversity, yet even with long-term ART the diversity remained significantly lower than in transplant donor controls. Unsorted PBMC were profiled instead of sorted CD4+ and CD8+ T cells because pre-ART samples had limited cell numbers. Expanded TRB clones identified before ART initiation dominated the repertoire at all time points, although this dominance fluctuated and declined in many PLHIV after ART. The samples span the years 2004 to 2017, and the ART regimens used at that time may not be as effective as current regimens.

This material consisted of unsorted PBMCs, taken 2.3 years after starting antiretroviral therapy. The clonotype originates from a man aged 35-49 years with HIV.

The CDR3 protein: CASSLSGTANSPLHF. The nucleotides are TGTGCCAGCAGCTTGAGCGGGACAGCTAATTCACCCCTCCACTTT. The chain links TRBV7-9 with TRBJ1-6; 7 bases in between match TRBD1. In the germline V gene (reference sequence), CDR1 corresponds to SEHNR and CDR2 to FQNEAQ. The CDR3, cysteine through phenylalanine, is 15 amino acids long. Only the CDR3 portion is preserved as DNA: 45 bases, with reading frame beginning at the first base. The germline V and J ends show losses of 3 bases and 6 bases respectively, and no gene match explains 5 bases of the junction. When the CDR3 is completed using the reference TRBV7-9 and TRBJ1-6 genes on either side, the full variable domain is DTGVSQNPRHKITKRGQNVTFRCDPISEHNRLYWYRQTLGQGPEFLTYFQNEAQLEKSRLLSDRFSAERPKGSFSTLEIQRTEQGDSAMYLCASSLSGTANSPLHFGNGTRLTVT.